A selection of T cell receptor beta chains follows, all from one sample in a study of technical replicates of blood from several donors. Repertoires were generated with immunoSEQ multiplex PCR, while TCRdb's copy carries only in-frame clones and drops some. The sample records approximately 79,000 clones, approximately 96% being singletons. The sequencing input was T cells isolated from PBMCs. The receptors come from a human donor in good health. Each CDR3 is given with its conserved first and last residue. Each record gives: J gene, V gene, clone size, D gene, CDR3 protein, CDR3 DNA. D genes are given only for firm matches. Clone size is shown for a subset of rows, as once, few, many or a class of expanded clone.

>TRBJ1-5|TRBV4-3|NA|NA
CASSEDRNQPQHF
TGCGCCAGCAGCGAAGACAGGAATCAGCCCCAGCATTTT
>TRBJ1-4|TRBV11-2|once|NA
CASSFQPAGEKLFF
TGTGCCAGCAGCTTCCAACCGGCGGGTGAAAAACTGTTTTTT
>TRBJ2-7|TRBV7-2|once|TRBD2
CASSSGLAGAYEQYF
TGTGCCAGCAGCTCGGGACTAGCGGGAGCCTACGAGCAGTACTTC
>TRBJ2-5|TRBV6-1|NA|TRBD1
CASSEVLAGTGPPRETQYF
TGTGCCAGCAGTGAAGTCTTGGCCGGGACAGGGCCCCCACGGGAGACCCAGTACTTC
>TRBJ2-7|TRBV6-5|NA|TRBD1
CASSYRRDRGTYEQYF
TGTGCCAGCAGTTACAGAAGGGACAGGGGAACCTACGAGCAGTACTTC
>TRBJ1-1|TRBV5-4|NA|NA
CASSFGGSSEAFF
TGTGCCAGCAGCTTCGGGGGTTCATCCGAAGCTTTCTTT
>TRBJ2-7|TRBV7-2|once|NA
CASSAARASSYEQYF
TGTGCCAGCAGCGCTGCCAGGGCTAGCTCCTACGAGCAGTACTTC
>TRBJ2-6|TRBV30|once|TRBD1
CAWRRRQGASGANVLTF
TGTGCCTGGAGACGTCGGCAGGGGGCCTCTGGGGCCAACGTCCTGACTTTC
>TRBJ2-2|TRBV27|NA|NA
CASSSVLRDEDRGKLFF
TGTGCCAGCAGTTCGGTGCTAAGGGACGAAGACCGGGGGAAACTGTTTTTT
>TRBJ2-7|TRBV7-3|NA|TRBD1
CASSTGQGTDEQYF
TGTGCCAGCAGCACAGGACAGGGAACGGACGAGCAGTACTTC
>TRBJ2-5|TRBV9|NA|TRBD1
CASSVKGGAETQYF
TGTGCCAGCAGCGTTAAAGGGGGCGCGGAGACCCAGTACTTC
>TRBJ1-1|TRBV11-1|NA|NA
CASSLARRGNTEAFF
TGTGCCAGCAGCTTAGCAAGGCGGGGGAACACTGAAGCTTTCTTT
>TRBJ1-1|TRBV6-5|NA|NA
CASSFLHRVVTEAFF
TGTGCCAGCAGTTTCCTACACAGGGTAGTAACTGAAGCTTTCTTT
>TRBJ2-5|TRBV4-2|NA|TRBD1
CASSPLPGTGGETQYF
TGTGCCAGCAGCCCTTTACCTGGGACAGGAGGGGAGACCCAGTACTTC
>TRBJ2-7|TRBV19|once|TRBD2
CASSIVAGGTYEQYF
TGTGCCAGTAGTATCGTAGCGGGAGGGACCTACGAGCAGTACTTC
>TRBJ2-7|TRBV28|NA|NA
CASSLLTATYEQYF
TGTGCCAGCAGCCTCTTGACAGCCACCTACGAGCAGTACTTC
>TRBJ1-5|TRBV28|NA|NA
CASSFVAEDSNQPQHF
TGTGCCAGCAGTTTTGTGGCGGAAGATAGCAATCAGCCCCAGCATTTT
>TRBJ1-5|TRBV19|few|NA
CASSNPGLIQPQHF
TGTGCCAGTAGTAATCCGGGACTGATACAGCCCCAGCATTTT
>TRBJ2-2|TRBV7-9|NA|NA
CASSFRETGELFF
TGTGCCAGCAGCTTCAGGGAAACCGGGGAGCTGTTTTTT
>TRBJ2-1|TRBV7-9|NA|TRBD1
CASSLAGGLNEQFF
TGTGCCAGCAGCTTGGCAGGGGGCCTAAATGAGCAGTTCTTC
>TRBJ2-7|TRBV15|NA|NA
CATSRFRDYEQYF
TGTGCCACCAGCAGATTTCGGGACTACGAGCAGTACTTC
>TRBJ2-3|TRBV9|NA|NA
CASSAHGLTTDTQYF
TGTGCCAGCAGCGCTCACGGACTCACCACAGATACGCAGTATTTT
>TRBJ2-5|TRBV9|once|TRBD1
CASSVSPGGLVETQYF
TGTGCCAGCAGCGTATCTCCAGGGGGTTTAGTAGAGACCCAGTACTTC
>TRBJ2-1|TRBV21-1|NA|NA
CASSKEGGPRGGEQFF
TGTGCCAGCAGCAAAGAGGGCGGGCCACGGGGGGGTGAGCAGTTCTTC
>TRBJ2-5|TRBV5-6|NA|NA
CASSLGHLETQYF
TGTGCCAGCAGCTTGGGACATTTAGAGACCCAGTACTTC
>TRBJ1-2|TRBV4-1|NA|NA
CASNSWGRYGYTF
TGCGCCAGCAACTCCTGGGGCAGGTATGGCTACACCTTC
>TRBJ1-1|TRBV27|NA|TRBD1
CASSLQGTGGLTEAFF
TGTGCCAGCAGTTTACAGGGAACAGGGGGCCTGACTGAAGCTTTCTTT
>TRBJ2-7|TRBV29-1|NA|NA
CSVEGPRAYEQYF
TGCAGCGTTGAGGGTCCGAGGGCCTACGAGCAGTACTTC
>TRBJ2-5|TRBV7-3|NA|NA
CASSQGTGETQYF
TGTGCCAGCAGCCAGGGGACCGGAGAGACCCAGTACTTC
>TRBJ2-7|TRBV27|NA|TRBD1
CASSLEQGVLYEQYF
TGTGCCAGCAGTTTAGAACAGGGGGTTCTCTACGAGCAGTACTTC
>TRBJ2-7|TRBV7-2|NA|NA
CASEPERGYEQYF
TGTGCCAGCGAACCCGAAAGGGGCTACGAGCAGTACTTC
>TRBJ2-1|TRBV6-4|once|NA
CASSDQDYNEQFF
TGTGCCAGCAGTGACCAGGACTACAATGAGCAGTTCTTC
>TRBJ2-2|TRBV5-1|NA|NA
CASSFQDAGGKTGELFF
TGCGCCAGCAGCTTTCAGGACGCGGGCGGAAAGACCGGGGAGCTGTTTTTT
>TRBJ1-1|TRBV2|NA|NA
CASSSRGGSTEAFF
TGTGCCAGCAGTTCAAGGGGCGGTAGCACTGAAGCTTTCTTT
>TRBJ2-7|TRBV30|NA|NA
CAWSPRVEQYF
TGTGCCTGGAGTCCGCGGGTCGAGCAGTACTTC
>TRBJ2-7|TRBV13|NA|TRBD1
CASSGTEETGGYEQYF
TGTGCCAGCAGCGGAACCGAAGAGACAGGGGGCTACGAGCAGTACTTC
>TRBJ2-7|TRBV15|NA|NA
CATSRGLYEQYF
TGTGCCACCAGCAGAGGTCTCTACGAGCAGTACTTC
>TRBJ1-2|TRBV19|NA|NA
CASKRINYGYTF
TGTGCCAGTAAGAGGATTAACTATGGCTACACCTTC
>TRBJ2-2|TRBV6-1|NA|TRBD1
CASQGQRVYTGELFF
TGTGCCAGCCAGGGACAGAGGGTTTACACCGGGGAGCTGTTTTTT
>TRBJ2-3|TRBV7-9|NA|NA
CASSIGTSTDTQYF
TGTGCCAGCAGCATCGGGACAAGCACAGATACGCAGTATTTT
>TRBJ2-7|TRBV29-1|NA|TRBD1
CSAGTGDAYEQYF
TGCAGTGCCGGGACAGGGGATGCCTACGAGCAGTACTTC
>TRBJ1-2|TRBV7-3|NA|TRBD1
CASHHETTTGYDYGYTF
TGTGCCAGCCACCACGAGACTACGACAGGGTATGACTATGGCTACACCTTC
>TRBJ2-2|TRBV7-2|once|NA
CASSLVLGARNTGELFF
TGTGCCAGCAGCTTAGTCTTGGGGGCGCGGAACACCGGGGAGCTGTTTTTT
>TRBJ2-3|TRBV19|NA|TRBD2
CASSPGLAGPTDTQYF
TGTGCCAGTAGTCCCGGACTAGCGGGACCCACAGATACGCAGTATTTT
>TRBJ2-1|TRBV20-1|NA|TRBD2
CSADPSGRFF
TGCAGTGCTGACCCTAGCGGGAGGTTCTTC
>TRBJ2-5|TRBV7-9|NA|TRBD1
CASSTTTGYQETQYF
TGTGCCAGCAGCACCACGACAGGGTACCAAGAGACCCAGTACTTC
>TRBJ2-5|TRBV7-2|NA|NA
CASSFGLQETQYF
TGTGCCAGCAGCTTCGGTTTGCAAGAGACCCAGTACTTC
>TRBJ2-3|TRBV9|once|TRBD2
CASSVVFGTSGTDTQYF
TGTGCCAGCAGCGTAGTGTTCGGGACTAGCGGCACAGATACGCAGTATTTT